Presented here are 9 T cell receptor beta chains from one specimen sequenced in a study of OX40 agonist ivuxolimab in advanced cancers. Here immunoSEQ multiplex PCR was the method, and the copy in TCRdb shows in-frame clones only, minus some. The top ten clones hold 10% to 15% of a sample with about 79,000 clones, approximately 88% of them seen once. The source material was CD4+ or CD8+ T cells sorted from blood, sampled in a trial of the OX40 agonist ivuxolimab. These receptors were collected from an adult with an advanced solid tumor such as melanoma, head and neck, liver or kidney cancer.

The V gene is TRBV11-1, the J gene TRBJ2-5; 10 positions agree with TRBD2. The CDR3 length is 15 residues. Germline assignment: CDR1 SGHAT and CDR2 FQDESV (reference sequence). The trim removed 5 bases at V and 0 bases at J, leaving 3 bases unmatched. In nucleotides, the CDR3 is TGTGCCAGCAGCCAACTAGCGGGGTACCAAGAGACCCAGTACTTC. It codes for CASSQLAGYQETQYF.

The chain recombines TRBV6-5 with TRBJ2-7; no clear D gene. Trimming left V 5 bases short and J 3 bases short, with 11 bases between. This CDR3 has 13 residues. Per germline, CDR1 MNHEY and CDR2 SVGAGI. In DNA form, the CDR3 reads TGTGCCAGCAGTCCCATCTCCAACTACGAGCAGTACTTC. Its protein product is CASSPISNYEQYF.

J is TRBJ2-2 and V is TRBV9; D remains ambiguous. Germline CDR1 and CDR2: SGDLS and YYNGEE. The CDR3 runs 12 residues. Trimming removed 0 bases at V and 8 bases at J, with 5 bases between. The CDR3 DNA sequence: TGTGCCAGCAGCGTAGGGCAAGGGGAGCTGTTTTTT. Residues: CASSVGQGELFF.

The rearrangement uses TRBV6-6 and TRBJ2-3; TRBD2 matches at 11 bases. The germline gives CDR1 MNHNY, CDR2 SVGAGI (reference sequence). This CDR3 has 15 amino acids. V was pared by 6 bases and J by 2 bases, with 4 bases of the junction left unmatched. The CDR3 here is CASRTSGTTTDTQYF. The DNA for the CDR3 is TGTGCCAGCAGGACTAGCGGGACCACCACAGATACGCAGTATTTT.

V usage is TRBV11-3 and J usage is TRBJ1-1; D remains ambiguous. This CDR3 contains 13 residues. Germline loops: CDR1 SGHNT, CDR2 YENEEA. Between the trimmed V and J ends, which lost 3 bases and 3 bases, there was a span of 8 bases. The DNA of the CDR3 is TGTGCCAGCAGCTTGGACGGCTACACTGAAGCTTTCTTT. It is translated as CASSLDGYTEAFF.

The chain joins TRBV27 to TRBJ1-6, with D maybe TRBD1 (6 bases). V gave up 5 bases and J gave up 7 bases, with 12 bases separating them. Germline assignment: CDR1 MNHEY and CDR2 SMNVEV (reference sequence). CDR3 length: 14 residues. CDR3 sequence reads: CASSPRTVNSPLHF. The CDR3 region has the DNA TGTGCCAGCAGTCCACGGACAGTGAATTCACCCCTCCACTTT.

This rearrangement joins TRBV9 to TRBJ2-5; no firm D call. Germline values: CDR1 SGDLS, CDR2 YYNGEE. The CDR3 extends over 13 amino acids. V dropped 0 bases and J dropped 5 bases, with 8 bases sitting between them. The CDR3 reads CASSVDVGETQYF. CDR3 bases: TGTGCCAGCAGCGTAGACGTAGGGGAGACCCAGTACTTC.

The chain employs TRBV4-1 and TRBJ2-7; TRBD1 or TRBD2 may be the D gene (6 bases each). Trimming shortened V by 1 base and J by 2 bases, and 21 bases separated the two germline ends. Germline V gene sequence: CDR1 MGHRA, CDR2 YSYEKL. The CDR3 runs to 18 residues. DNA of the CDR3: TGCGCCAGCAGCCAAGTCTTAACGGGAAGAGGGGGGCCCTACGAGCAGTACTTC. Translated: CASSQVLTGRGGPYEQYF.

The CDR3 reads CASSLPWTSGEDPQETQYF. For the CDR3, the DNA is TGTGCCAGCAGCTTACCGTGGACTAGCGGGGAGGACCCCCAAGAGACCCAGTACTTC. The chain joins TRBV13 to TRBJ2-5; 12 bases are a match to TRBD2. Unmatched junction bases numbered 11, after V lost 2 bases and J lost 1 base. The CDR3 extends over 19 amino acids. CDR1 is PRHDT, CDR2 FYEKMQ, per germline (reference sequence).